Listed here are 14 T cell receptor beta chains from one sample, sequenced in a study of T cells in Graves' hyperthyroidism and ophthalmopathy. Amplification of TCR beta CDR3 regions was performed using RNA transcripts as template. Using the HTBI primer set, a first-round RT-PCR was run on the TCR CDR3. TCRdb re-called the multiplex PCR reads through MiXCR, storing one row per CDR3 protein. The sample holds under 350,000 distinct CDR3 sequences; around 15% are singletons and the top ten take 7% to 9.5%. Material: blood. These receptors came from a woman between 35 and 50 years old with Graves' hyperthyroidism.

This clonotype was recorded at least ten times. The DNA for the CDR3 is TGTGCCAGCAGTTGGGCAGGACAGACCCAGTACTTC. Amino acids: CASSWAGQTQYF. The chain couples TRBV28 to TRBJ2-5; D is unclear. Trimming removed 4 bases from V and 6 bases from J, with 9 bases in between. CDR3 size: 12 residues. CDR1 and CDR2 (germline): MDHEN, SYDVKM.

The chain links TRBV7-8 to TRBJ1-6; 8 nucleotides align to TRBD1. The germline V gene encodes CDR1 SGHVS and CDR2 FQNEAQ. The ends lost 5 bases at V and 9 bases at J; junction bases unmatched: 12. The CDR3 extends over 16 amino acids. DNA for the CDR3: TGTGCCAGCAGCGTTGAACGGACAGGGACGGTTTCACCCCTCCACTTT. Translated, it gives CASSVERTGTVSPLHF.

This clonotype was detected many times. A much bigger clone sits one base away, suggesting this may be a read error. This chain uses TRBV6-1 with TRBJ1-1; TRBD1 agrees at 7 bases. Unmatched junction bases numbered 6, after V lost 6 bases and J lost 5 bases. CDR1 MNHNS and CDR2 SASEGT come from the germline V gene. This CDR3 has 13 amino acids. The DNA of the CDR3 is TGTGCCAGCAGCCCGACAGGGATAACTGAAGCTTTCTTT. This translates into CASSPTGITEAFF.

This clonotype was counted at least ten times. This rearrangement joins TRBV30 to TRBJ1-5, with TRBD1 matching 7 bases. The CDR3 is 14 residues long. Germline V gives CDR1 GTSNPN, CDR2 SVGIG (reference sequence). The V segment lost 2 bases and the J segment 4 bases; nucleotides outside the gene matches: 5. The CDR3 region has the DNA TGTGCCTGGAGTATGGGACAGTGGAATCAGCCCCAGCATTTT. Translated: CAWSMGQWNQPQHF.

The chain has TRBV28 and TRBJ2-1; possibly TRBD1 or TRBD2 for D (6 bases each). The V end was cut by 6 bases, the J end by 4 bases, with 19 bases between. Germline assignment: CDR1 MDHEN and CDR2 SYDVKM. This CDR3 spans 16 amino acids. In nucleotides, the CDR3 is TGTGCCAGCAGCCGCTTTCGGAGGGGGAGATACAATGAGCAGTTCTTC. Its protein product is CASSRFRRGRYNEQFF.

This clonotype was seen many times. The chain couples TRBV19 to TRBJ1-1, with no clear D. Trimming stripped 3 bases from V and 1 base from J, with 15 bases between. The CDR3 has 16 residues. Germline V lookup: CDR1 LNHDA, CDR2 SQIVND (reference sequence). CDR3 in DNA: TGTGCCAGTAGTATTAGATCGGGAGCTTCGAACACTGAAGCTTTCTTT. Its protein is CASSIRSGASNTEAFF. Full variable domain (remainder filled in from reference TRBV19 and TRBJ1-1): DGGITQSPKYLFRKEGQNVTLSCEQNLNHDAMYWYRQDPGQGLRLIYYSQIVNDFQKGDIAEGYSVSREKKESFPLTVTSAQKNPTAFYLCASSIRSGASNTEAFFGQGTRLTVV.

This clonotype showed up many times. V usage is TRBV6-5 and J usage is TRBJ1-2; D is possibly TRBD1 (6 bases). V lost 7 bases, J lost 6 bases, and 24 bases lay in between. Germline values: CDR1 MNHEY, CDR2 SVGAGI. CDR3 length equals 16 residues. This CDR3 is CASTKAPPTGENGYTF. The DNA for the CDR3 is TGTGCCAGCACCAAAGCACCACCGACAGGCGAGAATGGCTACACCTTC.

This clonotype appeared many times. V usage is TRBV20-1 and J usage is TRBJ1-4, with TRBD1 matching over 8 bases. Germline CDR1 is DFQATT and CDR2 is SNEGSKA (reference sequence). The CDR3 contains 15 residues. The V segment lost 0 bases and the J segment 5 bases; nucleotides outside the gene matches: 5. This chain's CDR3 is CSARDPTGDNEKLFF. The DNA of the CDR3 is TGCAGTGCTAGAGATCCGACAGGGGACAATGAAAAACTGTTTTTT.

This clonotype came up a few times. The chain combines TRBV10-2 with TRBJ2-1, with 10 nucleotides matching TRBD2. Germline-derived CDR1 and CDR2 are WSHSY and SAAADI. There are 16 residues in the CDR3. V trimming: 6 bases; J trimming: 9 bases; junction bases outside the gene matches: 14. The CDR3 sequence is CASRMTSGLPPGEQFF. The DNA of the CDR3 is TGCGCCAGCAGAATGACTAGCGGGCTTCCTCCCGGTGAGCAGTTCTTC.

This clonotype was picked up many times. The chain recombines TRBV27 with TRBJ1-1; TRBD1 is a possible D gene (5 bases). Trimming took 6 bases from V and 8 from J, leaving 16 bases between them. The CDR3 sequence is 13 residues long. Germline V gene data show CDR1 as MNHEY and CDR2 as SMNVEV (reference sequence). The CDR3 DNA follows: TGTGCCAGCAGCCGACCAGGGAGGCCCGAAGCTTTCTTT. Translated: CASSRPGRPEAFF.

This clonotype was seen many times. The V gene is TRBV28, the J gene TRBJ1-2; D gene unclear. The CDR3 totals 13 residues. The V end lost 6 bases, the J end lost 1 base, and 9 bases lay between the germline ends. Germline V CDR1 and CDR2: MDHEN, SYDVKM. The CDR3 region is CASSPSGNYGYTF. The CDR3 bases are TGTGCCAGCAGCCCAAGCGGTAACTATGGCTACACCTTC.

This clonotype was counted many times. The chain links TRBV11-3 to TRBJ1-1; 7 bases are a match to TRBD1. The CDR3 runs 13 residues. Germline CDR1 and CDR2: SGHNT and YENEEA. After removal of 3 bases from V and 10 bases from J, the junction contained 8 bases not matched to a gene. CDR3 bases: TGTGCCAGCAGCTTTGGACAGGTTGGAGCAGCTTTCTTT. This translates into CASSFGQVGAAFF.

This clonotype has only a few counts. The V call is TRBV20-1, the J call TRBJ1-1; weak D call: TRBD1 (5 bases). V lost 6 bases and J lost 0, with 17 bases in between. Germline CDR1 DFQATT, CDR2 SNEGSKA (reference sequence). The CDR3 totals 15 residues. CDR3 sequence (DNA): TGCAGTGCCAATGAGGGCGGGGGGTTGAACACTGAAGCTTTCTTT. Protein: CSANEGGGLNTEAFF.

This clonotype came up many times. This chain links TRBV5-5 with TRBJ2-3; TRBD1 matches at 8 bases. The CDR3 spans 13 residues. J lost 5 bases, V lost 4 bases, and 3 bases had no gene match. Germline CDR1 reads SGHKS; CDR2 reads YYEKEE (reference sequence). DNA for the CDR3: TGTGCCAGCAGCCTTGGACAGGGAGATACGCAGTATTTT. Amino acids: CASSLGQGDTQYF.